This T cell receptor beta chain is drawn from a study of blood T cells in healthy people across ages (dated by TCRdb to between 2015 and 2017). Background for the entire study: In model experiments, template switching captured roughly one uniquely barcoded TCR beta cDNA molecule for every two T cells. Age-related changes in TCR beta repertoire diversity were measured in the study by deep sequencing normalized with unique cDNA molecular identifiers. The donors were divided into four age groups: young (average approximately 17 years), middle-aged (about 41), aged (approximately 62) and long-lived (about 90). Using the same blood draw, the study looked at two additional independent replicas of 1 million unique cDNA reads for two donors, one aged 18 to 30 and the other aged 80 or older. What the authors observed across the whole study: Compared with the aged group, more naive CD4+ T cells, fewer expanded clones and increased TCR diversity were shown by the long-lived group, suggesting age selection. Because profiling used bulk unsorted PBMCs, naive and antigen-experienced compartments could not be compared conclusively. There was a strong correlation between observed TCR beta diversity and the percentage of naive T cells measured by flow cytometry. Because the CMV infection status of the donors was unknown, age-related changes in expanded clonotypes may potentially have been confounded. Estimates of total diversity based on one million sequenced T cells were considered lower bounds and underestimates. As age increased, observed TCR beta diversity per million T cells dropped in a roughly linear way, and a significant reduction was already evident by age 40.

The 39 donors, aged about 6 to 95 years, were systemically healthy Caucasian individuals from Russia. Each donor gave ten milliliters of peripheral blood, drawn into EDTA-treated Vacutainer tubes. Ficoll-Paque density-gradient centrifugation was used to isolate PBMCs, with at least 6.5 million per sample. Trizol reagent was used to extract total RNA from the PBMCs, yielding at least 5.5 micrograms per sample. For every donor, an aliquot of PBMCs went through flow cytometry to measure the percentages of naive CD45RAhigh/CD27high T cells. Here V drops 5 bases and J drops 6 bases, and the junction holds 3 bases not matched to any gene. The cysteine opens and the phenylalanine closes a CDR3 of 13 amino acids. Kept here is only the CDR3 DNA, which spans 39 bases and is read in frame from base 1. Via the germline V gene (reference sequence), CDR1 is MNHEY and CDR2 SMNVEV. Library method: 5' RACE. Reads for this sample came from an Illumina HiSeq 2500. The second PCR ran for roughly 7 to 12 cycles and used a J-beta primer mix along with a sample-barcoded 5' primer. A template-switch 5' adaptor carrying 12 random nucleotides introduced a unique molecular identifier onto each TCR beta cDNA molecule. At least 2.5 million CDR3-containing paired-end reads were obtained from each sample. First-strand cDNA synthesis was performed from all RNA using the Mint cDNA synthesis kit, with priming by a TRBC-specific oligonucleotide. All cDNA was treated with uracil-DNA glycosylase and then went through a first 18-cycle PCR with the universal primers M1SS and BC2_uni_R. The authors' pipeline ran thus. Each sample was normalized by randomly selecting 1 million high-quality reads, each carrying a distinct molecular identifier. Reads with shared molecular identifiers were discarded instead of being binned into consensus sequences. CDR3 identification, clonotype clustering and error correction used MiTCR with a Q25 quality threshold and the strictest error-elimination algorithm. A nonparametric unseen species model with Euler transformation was used to estimate a lower bound on total TCR beta diversity. Using fastp at Q25 and MiXCR, TCRdb reprocessed the public reads and kept productive beta chains. One record per CDR3 amino acid sequence lists the most common genes and DNA. These V and J calls originate from TCRdb's pipeline instead of the authors' own analysis. This sample gives roughly 1,000,000 distinct CDR3 sequences in total; less than 25% of them show up just once. Together, the top ten hold 0.65% to 0.95% of the sample.

Details on this clonotype: Its antigen remains unidentified. No clone much larger than this one lies a single base away; base qualities are absent.

These data also formed part of another study, on T cells of mothers and their children. As noted in the second study: The donors were nine systemically healthy Caucasian individuals, made up of three mothers and their six children. cDNA synthesis consumed the entire amount of extracted RNA, loaded at 1.5 ug RNA in each 15 ul reaction. In the second PCR, sample barcodes and 2-4 random nucleotides were introduced via the M1S primer. Over 10 million TCR beta CDR3 reads came from each mother, compared with some 3 million reads from each child. Thymic selection shapes the output of TCR recombination in a similar way in related and unrelated pairs, and inherited differences have a minor effect. Normalized repertoire overlap was always slightly but never significantly higher in related than unrelated mother-child pairs. No persistent microchimeric T cell clones were found, with a detection sensitivity of approximately 100 clones per million clonotypes. The study used deep NGS to compare TCR beta repertoires of mothers and children, seeking features distinguishing related mother-child pairs from unrelated individuals. On average, the children were approximately 11 +/- 4 years old, while the mothers were about 38 +/- 4 years old. After adapter ligation with NEBNext reagents, the libraries were sequenced on Illumina HiSeq 2000 with 100+100 nt paired-end reads. To avoid cross-contamination, the mother libraries and the child libraries were prepared a month apart and sequenced in separate runs. Each donor had between roughly 450,000 and 2,100,000 distinct TCR beta clonotypes identified. Naive TCR beta clonotypes were estimated from low-frequency clonotypes matched to each donor's FACS-determined naive share, without sorting.

The chain is made from TRBV27 and TRBJ2-4, with 8 bases matching TRBD2. The sample taken for sequencing was blood. This clonotype was obtained from a girl between 2 and 10 years old in good health. The CDR3 protein: CASSPGRVNIQYF. The base sequence is TGTGCCAGCAGTCCCGGGAGGGTAAACATTCAGTACTTC.